The text below deals with one T cell receptor delta chain. A far larger clone is only one base removed, so a read error is likely. The sample has other DNA sequences that encode this CDR3 too. The data were taken from a study of gamma-delta chains in newborns, infants, children. Study-level information: Microbial exposure reportedly drives polyclonal innate γδ T cell expansion after birth.

TCRdb fed the reads into CATT to redo clone calling. The sample has 1,400 or so delta-chain clones; under 1.2% are singletons. The sequenced sample was blood. The receptor was isolated from a child in good health.

Written as DNA, the CDR3 is TGTGCCTGTGACACAATCCTACGCGCGAGGGGTATTGTCACCGATAAACTCATCTTT. It is translated as CACDTILRARGIVTDKLIF. This chain uses TRDV2 with TRDJ1; TRDD2 might be the D (6 bases). The CDR3 has 19 amino acids. Trimming shortened V by 1 base and J by 1 base, and 24 bases separated the two germline ends. Germline CDR1 and CDR2: GEAIGNYY and EKD.